One and the same sample provided the 20 T cell receptor beta chains below, sequenced in a study of siplizumab effects on memory and regulatory T cells. Assay: immunoSEQ multiplex PCR; the TCRdb copy retains only in-frame clones and omits some. The sample gives 99,000 or so clones, around 93% of which show up once; around 0.29% is in the top ten. Sequencing was performed on CD4+ T cells sorted from blood. All receptors derive from a human donor in good health.

V and J are TRBV6-1 and TRBJ2-5; no definite D call. The V and J ends lost 2 bases and 7 bases respectively, with 17 bases between them. Germline loops: CDR1 MNHNS, CDR2 SASEGT. There are 15 residues in the CDR3. The CDR3 nucleotides read TGTGCCAGCAGTGAAACCCCCGGACCGAGTGGGACCCAGTACTTC. Translating gives CASSETPGPSGTQYF.

In its sample, this clone was seen once. V is TRBV9 and J is TRBJ2-3; 9 bases are a match to TRBD1. V lost 3 bases to trimming and J lost 0 bases; unmatched junction nucleotides: 11. The CDR3 runs to 18 residues. Germline CDR1 and CDR2: SGDLS and YYNGEE. Here the CDR3 DNA reads TGTGCCAGCAGCGCCCGGGACAGGGCTATTTCTAGCACAGATACGCAGTATTTT. It codes for CASSARDRAISSTDTQYF.

V gene TRBV28 combines with J gene TRBJ2-2; D not resolved. There are 15 residues in the CDR3. Germline assignment: CDR1 MDHEN and CDR2 SYDVKM. The germline V and J ends were trimmed by 5 bases and 0 bases, with 10 bases remaining between them. CDR3 amino acids: CASSPNRPNTGELFF. CDR3 DNA sequence: TGTGCCAGCAGTCCGAACCGACCGAACACCGGGGAGCTGTTTTTT.

This clone turned up a few times. V is TRBV19 and J is TRBJ1-1; D is unresolved. Germline CDR1 is LNHDA and CDR2 is SQIVND (reference sequence). V lost 3 bases and J 1 base, leaving 9 bases between the germline ends. The CDR3 loop spans 14 amino acids. CDR3 in DNA: TGTGCCAGTAGTATGCAGACCCAGAACACTGAAGCTTTCTTT. This encodes CASSMQTQNTEAFF.

This clone was counted only a few times. The rearrangement joins TRBV18 to TRBJ1-1; a possible D gene is TRBD1 (5 bases). This CDR3 is 13 amino acids long. Germline CDR1 is KGHSH and CDR2 is LQKENI. V was shortened by 5 bases and J by 1 base, with 8 bases between the two germline ends. CDR3 coding DNA: TGTGCCAGCTCATTCGACAGGAACACTGAAGCTTTCTTT. It yields the protein CASSFDRNTEAFF.

The CDR3 region is CASSHDRLYGYTF. Written as DNA, the CDR3 is TGTGCCAGTAGTCACGACAGGCTCTATGGCTACACCTTC. This rearrangement joins TRBV19 to TRBJ1-2; tentative D call: TRBD1 (6 bases). The CDR3 covers 13 residues. Trimming pared 5 bases from V and 4 bases from J, leaving 11 bases between. CDR1 is LNHDA and CDR2 is SQIVND in the germline V gene (reference sequence). The full variable domain, with the rest looked up from reference TRBV19 and TRBJ1-2, is DGGITQSPKYLFRKEGQNVTLSCEQNLNHDAMYWYRQDPGQGLRLIYYSQIVNDFQKGDIAEGYSVSREKKESFPLTVTSAQKNPTAFYLCASSHDRLYGYTFGSGTRLTVV.

The V call is TRBV19, the J call TRBJ2-1; D call uncertain. This CDR3 spans 14 amino acids. Germline lookup yields CDR1 LNHDA and CDR2 SQIVND (reference sequence). Trimming took 6 bases from V and 2 from J, leaving 11 bases between them. The CDR3 sequence: CASSSALTYNEQFF. The CDR3 DNA sequence: TGTGCCAGTAGCTCGGCACTCACCTACAATGAGCAGTTCTTC. The full variable domain, with the rest looked up from reference TRBV19 and TRBJ2-1, is DGGITQSPKYLFRKEGQNVTLSCEQNLNHDAMYWYRQDPGQGLRLIYYSQIVNDFQKGDIAEGYSVSREKKESFPLTVTSAQKNPTAFYLCASSSALTYNEQFFGPGTRLTVL.

This chain connects TRBV11-3 to TRBJ2-1, with TRBD1 identical over 7 bases. This CDR3 contains 14 residues. Germline V gene data show CDR1 as SGHNT and CDR2 as YENEEA. Losses at the gene ends were 5 bases for V and 4 bases for J; bases not matched to a gene: 5. The CDR3 DNA is TGTGCCAGCAGCCTGCAGGGACAGTACAATGAGCAGTTCTTC. This translates into CASSLQGQYNEQFF.

The V gene is TRBV27, the J gene TRBJ2-1; TRBD1 matches 8 bases. The germline CDR1 and CDR2 sequences are MNHEY and SMNVEV (reference sequence). This CDR3 is built from 15 residues. V was clipped by 8 bases and J by 1 base; unmatched bases: 7. CDR3 sequence: CASLRDRRSYNEQFF. CDR3 in DNA: TGTGCCAGCCTCCGGGACAGGAGGTCCTACAATGAGCAGTTCTTC.

V usage is TRBV5-4 and J usage is TRBJ1-2; 9 bases line up with TRBD1. CDR3 length: 12 amino acids. V lost 5 bases and J lost 8; bases outside the gene matches: 4. Germline V gene data show CDR1 as SGHNT and CDR2 as YYREEE (reference sequence). CDR3 bases: TGTGCCAGCAGTTGGACAGGGGTCGGCTACACCTTC. It yields the protein CASSWTGVGYTF.

The chain combines TRBV6-5 with TRBJ2-2, with TRBD1 identical over 8 bases. This CDR3 comprises 15 residues. Germline V gives CDR1 MNHEY, CDR2 SVGAGI. The ends lost 11 bases at V and 0 bases at J; junction bases unmatched: 8. For the CDR3, the DNA is TGTGCCTCCTCCTACAGGGGGGCGAACACCGGGGAGCTGTTTTTT. Translated, it gives CASSYRGANTGELFF.

The gene calls are TRBV15 and TRBJ1-4; D is uncertain. Germline CDR1 LNHNV, CDR2 YYDKDF (reference sequence). This CDR3 region has 16 residues. Trimming took off 8 bases at V and 0 bases at J, with 16 bases between the two ends. Here the CDR3 reads CATSGGVIATNEKLFF. CDR3 coding DNA: TGTGCCACCTCGGGCGGGGTAATCGCAACTAATGAAAAACTGTTTTTT.

V usage is TRBV7-3 and J usage is TRBJ1-2; the D gene is possibly TRBD1 (5 bases). Germline-derived CDR1 and CDR2 are SGHTA and FQGTGA. V gave up 2 bases and J gave up 4 bases, with 8 bases separating them. The CDR3 has 13 amino acids. CDR3 loop: CASSLETGYGYTF. CDR3 nucleotide sequence: TGTGCCAGCAGCTTAGAAACAGGCTATGGCTACACCTTC.

V is TRBV5-1 and J is TRBJ2-1; D is ambiguous. Germline CDR1 is SGHRS and CDR2 is YFSETQ. V shed 2 bases and J shed 5 bases, with 11 bases lying between them. The CDR3 consists of 14 residues. The CDR3 loop is CASSLRVRDNEQFF. CDR3 DNA sequence: TGCGCCAGCAGCTTAAGGGTTAGGGACAATGAGCAGTTCTTC.

The chain recombines TRBV6-5 with TRBJ1-2, with 7 nucleotides matching TRBD1. J lost 8 bases, V lost 2 bases, and 11 bases had no gene match. The V gene's germline CDR1 is MNHEY and CDR2 SVGAGI. This CDR3 comprises 15 residues. The CDR3 coding sequence is TGTGCCAGCAGTTACATCGTTGACAGGGTAGAAGGCTACACCTTC. Protein product: CASSYIVDRVEGYTF.

This clone was seen a single time. The chain has TRBV27 and TRBJ2-7, with D perhaps matching TRBD1 or TRBD2 (6 bases each). The V end lost 2 bases, the J end lost 3 bases, and 14 bases lay between the germline ends. From germline, CDR1 is MNHEY and CDR2 SMNVEV (reference sequence). The length of the CDR3 is 15 residues. The CDR3 protein is CASSLAPRGDYEQYF. The CDR3, as DNA: TGTGCCAGCAGTTTAGCCCCGAGGGGGGACTACGAGCAGTACTTC.

The rearrangement joins TRBV5-6 to TRBJ2-7; TRBD2 agrees at 9 bases. The CDR3 consists of 15 residues. Unmatched junction bases numbered 10, after V lost 4 bases and J lost 5 bases. Per the germline V gene, CDR1 is SGHDT and CDR2 is YYEEEE. The CDR3 DNA reads TGTGCCAGCAGCGGACTGGGCCTAGCGGGGAACGAGCAGTACTTC. Amino acids: CASSGLGLAGNEQYF.

The rearrangement joins TRBV6-5 to TRBJ2-5, with 10 bases identical to TRBD1. The CDR3 totals 16 residues. Germline assignment: CDR1 MNHEY and CDR2 SVGAGI. J was trimmed by 0 bases and V by 4 bases; bases with no gene match: 5. The CDR3 protein is CASSSRTGGNQETQYF. CDR3 coding DNA: TGTGCCAGCAGTTCACGGACAGGGGGGAACCAAGAGACCCAGTACTTC.

The chain is built from TRBV4-1 and TRBJ2-2; D is unresolved. Germline-derived CDR1 and CDR2 are MGHRA and YSYEKL. The CDR3 is made up of 13 amino acids. Trimming removed 4 bases from V and 6 bases from J, with 9 bases in between. Here the CDR3 DNA reads TGCGCCAGCAGCCTCCTGGGATCCGGGGAGCTGTTTTTT. It is translated as CASSLLGSGELFF.

The count of this clone is one. V usage is TRBV5-1 and J usage is TRBJ1-1; 7 positions match TRBD1. The junction had 7 bases not matched to a gene; V was cut back by 4 bases and J by 1 base. Germline V gene sequence: CDR1 SGHRS, CDR2 YFSETQ. This CDR3 contains 15 residues. The CDR3 DNA reads TGCGCCAGCAGCGACGACAGGGCCTCGAACACTGAAGCTTTCTTT. It translates to CASSDDRASNTEAFF.